The 12 T cell receptor beta chains listed next were all sequenced from one sample in a study of blood T cell repertoires in COVID-19. Using immunoSEQ multiplex PCR, the repertoire was profiled, and TCRdb retains in-frame clones only, with some absent. There are some 110,000 clones in the sample; around four fifths occur only once, and less than 8% lies in the top ten. Input material: peripheral blood. The receptors originated from a man aged 65 to 79 with active or convalescent COVID-19.

This clone was found a few times. This sequence joins TRBV7-2 and TRBJ2-7, with D maybe TRBD1 (6 bases). V lost 5 bases to trimming and J lost 3 bases, with 17 bases between them. This CDR3 is built from 15 residues. Germline-derived CDR1 and CDR2 are SGHTA and FQGNSA. CDR3 region: CASSVMTGTIYEQYF. DNA for the CDR3: TGTGCCAGCAGCGTTATGACAGGAACGATCTACGAGCAGTACTTC. The entire variable domain, with the rest obtained from reference TRBV7-2 and TRBJ2-7, is as follows: GAGVSQSPSNKVTEKGKDVELRCDPISGHTALYWYRQSLGQGLEFLIYFQGNSAPDKSGLPSDRFSAERTGGSVSTLTIQRTQQEDSAVYLCASSVMTGTIYEQYFGPGTRLTVT.

The J gene is TRBJ2-3, the V gene TRBV11-2; D is possibly TRBD2 (5 bases). Trimming cost V 0 bases and J 2 bases, with 9 bases left between them. This CDR3 is built from 15 residues. The V gene's germline CDR1 is SGHAT and CDR2 FQNNGV. As DNA, the CDR3 is TGTGCCAGCAGCTTAGATCCGGGGTTCACAGATACGCAGTATTTT. This sequence encodes CASSLDPGFTDTQYF. Supplemented by reference TRBV11-2 and TRBJ2-3, the full variable domain reads EAGVAQSPRYKIIEKRQSVAFWCNPISGHATLYWYQQILGQGPKLLIQFQNNGVVDDSQLPKDRFSAERLKGVDSTLKIQPAKLEDSAVYLCASSLDPGFTDTQYFGPGTRLTVL.

This chain connects TRBV6-1 to TRBJ2-1, with D possibly matching TRBD1 (6 bases). This CDR3 is 17 amino acids long. The germline V and J ends were trimmed by 0 bases and 1 base, with 13 bases remaining between them. Germline CDR1 reads MNHNS; CDR2 reads SASEGT. CDR3 residues: CASSEASGTPSYNEQFF. CDR3 DNA sequence: TGTGCCAGCAGTGAAGCCTCCGGGACACCGTCCTACAATGAGCAGTTCTTC.

This sequence joins TRBV28 and TRBJ1-1; no clear D gene. CDR3 length equals 14 residues. V lost 2 bases and J 5 bases, leaving 12 bases between the germline ends. Germline V gene data show CDR1 as MDHEN and CDR2 as SYDVKM. The CDR3 nucleotides are TGTGCCAGCAGTTTACCCCTTGTGAGGACTGAAGCTTTCTTT. This gives the protein CASSLPLVRTEAFF.

CDR3 sequence (DNA): TGTGCCAGTAGTGAGAGACAGGGCTCTTATTTCTATGGCTACACCTTC. This encodes CASSERQGSYFYGYTF. The rearrangement joins TRBV19 to TRBJ1-2; TRBD1 aligns across 7 bases. CDR3 length: 16 amino acids. Germline trimming cut 5 bases from V and 4 bases from J; bases unmatched to any gene: 13. From germline, CDR1 is LNHDA and CDR2 SQIVND (reference sequence).

The CDR3 DNA is TGTGCCAGCAGCCGGGGGACAGGGACGGCCTATGGCTACACCTTC. This translates into CASSRGTGTAYGYTF. The genes are TRBV27 and TRBJ1-2; 9 nucleotides align to TRBD1. The V and J ends lost 6 bases and 4 bases, in that order; junction bases with no gene match: 9. This CDR3 region has 15 residues. Germline V gene data show CDR1 as MNHEY and CDR2 as SMNVEV (reference sequence).

The J gene is TRBJ1-2, the V gene TRBV27; 7 bases are shared with TRBD1. The CDR3 length is 14 residues. V dropped 8 bases and J dropped 3; count of bases not matched to a gene: 9. CDR1 and CDR2 (germline): MNHEY, SMNVEV (reference sequence). The CDR3, as DNA: TGTGCCAGCGGGCGACAGGGTTGGGACTATGGCTACACCTTC. Translation gives CASGRQGWDYGYTF.

V gene TRBV7-2 combines with J gene TRBJ2-4, with a tentative D call TRBD2 (7 bases). The V and J ends lost 5 bases and 7 bases respectively, with 15 bases between them. CDR1 is SGHTA and CDR2 is FQGNSA in the germline V gene. The length of the CDR3 is 14 residues. The CDR3: CASSLDRRGNIQYF. The CDR3 nucleotides read TGTGCCAGCAGCCTTGACAGGCGGGGGAACATTCAGTACTTC.

This sequence joins TRBV30 and TRBJ1-5; the D gene is possibly TRBD1 (5 bases). The germline V gene has CDR1 GTSNPN and CDR2 SVGIG (reference sequence). This CDR3 comprises 15 residues. V lost 3 bases, J lost 2 bases, and 14 bases lay in between. The CDR3 DNA is TGTGCCTGGAGGTCAGGGTTCGGAGGCAATCAGCCCCAGCATTTT. This gives the protein CAWRSGFGGNQPQHF.

Here the CDR3 reads CASGRTGTTYEQYF. The CDR3, as DNA: TGTGCCAGCGGACGGACAGGGACCACCTACGAGCAGTACTTC. The V and J genes are TRBV6-6 and TRBJ2-7; 8 bases agree with TRBD1. This CDR3 is 14 amino acids long. V gave up 8 bases and J gave up 2 bases; unmatched junction bases: 8. CDR1 and CDR2 from the germline V gene are MNHNY and SVGAGI (reference sequence).

The rearrangement links TRBV5-4 to TRBJ2-6; possibly TRBD2 for D (6 bases). CDR1 and CDR2 from the germline V gene are SGHNT and YYREEE (reference sequence). There are 18 residues in the CDR3. V lost 5 bases and J 0 bases, leaving 18 bases between the germline ends. CDR3 bases: TGTGCCAGCAGGAAGTGGGGCAGGACTATCTCTGGGGCCAACGTCCTGACTTTC. Translated, it gives CASRKWGRTISGANVLTF.

This chain joins TRBV5-1 and TRBJ2-7; 13 bases line up with TRBD2. This CDR3 has 14 amino acids. The germline V gene encodes CDR1 SGHRS and CDR2 YFSETQ. With 3 bases clipped from V and 5 bases from J, the junction kept 2 bases outside the gene matches. The CDR3 region has the DNA TGCGCCAGCAGCTGGGGACTAGCGGGGAACGAGCAGTACTTC. It encodes CASSWGLAGNEQYF.